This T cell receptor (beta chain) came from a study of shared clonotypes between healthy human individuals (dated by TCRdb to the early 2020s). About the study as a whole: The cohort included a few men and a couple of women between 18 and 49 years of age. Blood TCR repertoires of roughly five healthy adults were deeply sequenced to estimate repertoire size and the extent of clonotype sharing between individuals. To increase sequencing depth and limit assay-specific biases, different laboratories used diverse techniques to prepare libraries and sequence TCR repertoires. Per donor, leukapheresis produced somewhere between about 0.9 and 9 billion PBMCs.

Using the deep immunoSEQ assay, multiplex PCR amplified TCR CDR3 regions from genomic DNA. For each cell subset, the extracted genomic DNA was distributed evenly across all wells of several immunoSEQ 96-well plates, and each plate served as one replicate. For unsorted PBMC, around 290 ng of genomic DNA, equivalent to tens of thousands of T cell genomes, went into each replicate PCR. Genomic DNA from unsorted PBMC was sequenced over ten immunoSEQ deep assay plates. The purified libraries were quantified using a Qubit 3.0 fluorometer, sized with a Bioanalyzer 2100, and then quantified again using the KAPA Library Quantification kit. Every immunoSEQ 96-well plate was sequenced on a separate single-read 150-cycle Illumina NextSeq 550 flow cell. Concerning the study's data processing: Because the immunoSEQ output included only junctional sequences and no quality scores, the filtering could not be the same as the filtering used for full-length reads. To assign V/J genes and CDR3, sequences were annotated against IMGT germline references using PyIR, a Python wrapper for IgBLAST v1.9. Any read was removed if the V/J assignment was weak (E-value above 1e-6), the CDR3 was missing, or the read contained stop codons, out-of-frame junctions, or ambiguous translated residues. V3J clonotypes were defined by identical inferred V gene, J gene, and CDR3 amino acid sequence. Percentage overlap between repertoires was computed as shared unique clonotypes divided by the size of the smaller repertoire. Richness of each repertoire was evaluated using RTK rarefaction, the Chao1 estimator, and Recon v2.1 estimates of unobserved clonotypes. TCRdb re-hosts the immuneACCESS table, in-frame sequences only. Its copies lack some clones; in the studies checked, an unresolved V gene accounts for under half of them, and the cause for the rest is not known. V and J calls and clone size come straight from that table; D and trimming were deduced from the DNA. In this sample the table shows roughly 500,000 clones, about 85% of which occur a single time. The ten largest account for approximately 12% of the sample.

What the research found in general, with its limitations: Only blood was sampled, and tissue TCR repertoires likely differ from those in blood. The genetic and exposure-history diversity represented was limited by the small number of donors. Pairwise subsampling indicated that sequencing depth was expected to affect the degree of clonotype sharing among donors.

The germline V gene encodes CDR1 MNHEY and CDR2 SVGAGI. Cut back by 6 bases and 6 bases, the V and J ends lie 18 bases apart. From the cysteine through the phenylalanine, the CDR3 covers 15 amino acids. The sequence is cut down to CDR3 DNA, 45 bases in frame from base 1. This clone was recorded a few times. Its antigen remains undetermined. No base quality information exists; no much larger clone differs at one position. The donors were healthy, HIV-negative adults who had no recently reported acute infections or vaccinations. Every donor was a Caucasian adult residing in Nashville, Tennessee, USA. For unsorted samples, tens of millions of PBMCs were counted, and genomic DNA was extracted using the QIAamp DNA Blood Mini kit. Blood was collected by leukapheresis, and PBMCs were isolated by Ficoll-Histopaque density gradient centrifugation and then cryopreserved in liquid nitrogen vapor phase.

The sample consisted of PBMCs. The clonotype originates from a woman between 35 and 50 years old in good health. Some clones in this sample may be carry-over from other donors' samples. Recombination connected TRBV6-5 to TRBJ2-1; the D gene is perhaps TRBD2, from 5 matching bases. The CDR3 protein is CASSTKEDGANEQFF. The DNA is TGTGCCAGCAGCACAAAGGAGGACGGAGCCAATGAGCAGTTCTTC.